The 14 T cell receptor beta chains presented below share a single source sample, sequenced in a study of blood T cells in healthy people across ages. PCR was performed a second time for about 7 to 12 cycles using a sample-barcoded 5' primer and a J-beta primer mix. TCRdb reanalysed the 5' RACE reads using MiXCR and keeps one entry per CDR3 protein. The sample carries about 730,000 distinct CDR3 sequences, more than 40% recorded once. Sequences were obtained from blood. The receptor set was obtained from a woman aged 55-69 years in good health.

In its sample, this clonotype was seen a few times. The genes are TRBV7-9 and TRBJ1-6, with a weak D call TRBD1 (5 bases). Between the trimmed V and J ends, which lost 5 bases and 5 bases, there was a span of 13 bases. This CDR3 comprises 15 residues. Germline-derived CDR1 and CDR2 are SEHNR and FQNEAQ (reference sequence). In DNA form, the CDR3 reads TGTGCCAGCAGCCCTGACAGAGCCGATAATTCACCCCTCCACTTT. Amino acids: CASSPDRADNSPLHF.

The chain joins TRBV6-2 or TRBV6-3 to TRBJ1-1, with 9 bases aligning to TRBD1. This CDR3 comprises 14 residues. V was pared by 6 bases and J by 4 bases, with 6 bases of the junction left unmatched. Germline V lookup: CDR1 MNHEY, CDR2 SVGEGT. Here the CDR3 reads CASRPATGGTEAFF. DNA for the CDR3: TGTGCCAGCAGGCCGGCGACAGGGGGCACTGAAGCTTTCTTT.

A few counts support this clonotype. V gene TRBV14 combines with J gene TRBJ2-4; D assignment may be TRBD1 or TRBD2 (5 bases each). V lost 4 bases and J lost 0, with 19 bases in between. This CDR3 is built from 18 residues. Germline V lookup: CDR1 SGHDN, CDR2 FVKESK. The CDR3 DNA reads as TGTGCCAGCAGCCTCCGGGACCCTATCTTTTTAGCCAAAAACATTCAGTACTTC. It is translated as CASSLRDPIFLAKNIQYF.

At least ten counts were recorded for this clonotype. CDR3 sequence (DNA): TGTGCCAGCAGCTCCCTCCCAAGCGGGGGGGCGGGAAATGAGCAGTTCTTC. Its translation: CASSSLPSGGAGNEQFF. The J gene is TRBJ2-1, the V gene TRBV7-8; 10 bases line up with TRBD2. V trimming: 4 bases; J trimming: 7 bases; junction bases outside the gene matches: 13. CDR1 and CDR2 (germline): SGHVS, FQNEAQ. This CDR3 is 17 amino acids long.

Points on this clonotype: It may be a read error: a sequence one base away is much more abundant. This chain links TRBV20-1 with TRBJ1-2, with D unclear. From germline, CDR1 is DFQATT and CDR2 SNEGSKA (reference sequence). This CDR3 has 12 amino acids. Trimming took 7 bases from V and 5 from J, leaving 14 bases between them. The CDR3 nucleotides are TGCAGTGACCCACAACCGGGGTATGGCTACACCTTC. It translates to CSDPQPGYGYTF.

This clonotype was observed a handful of times. J is TRBJ2-3 and V is TRBV20-1; the D gene is possibly TRBD2 (5 bases). V gave up 3 bases and J gave up 2 bases, with 18 bases separating them. The germline V gene has CDR1 DFQATT and CDR2 SNEGSKA (reference sequence). The CDR3 runs 16 residues. The CDR3 is CSASRVEGTITDTQYF. CDR3 in DNA: TGCAGTGCTAGTCGGGTTGAGGGAACCATCACAGATACGCAGTATTTT.

The rearrangement uses TRBV12-3 or TRBV12-4 and TRBJ1-5, with D possibly TRBD1 on 5 matching bases. Deletions cut 6 bases from V and 0 bases from J, with 18 bases between. The CDR3 contains 17 residues. CDR3 bases: TGTGCCAGCAGCCCTCGGTTGGGGGGATATAGCAATCAGCCCCAGCATTTT. Its translation is CASSPRLGGYSNQPQHF.

The chain employs TRBV5-1 and TRBJ2-5, with a weak D call TRBD2 (6 bases). The V end lost 3 bases, the J end lost 5 bases, and 17 bases lay between the germline ends. Germline CDR1 and CDR2: SGHRS and YFSETQ. There are 15 residues in the CDR3. The CDR3 is CASSSVPGGSETQYF. For the CDR3, the DNA is TGCGCCAGCAGCTCAGTACCTGGGGGGTCGGAGACCCAGTACTTC.

The chain has TRBV6-2 or TRBV6-3 and TRBJ1-2; TRBD1 is a possible D gene (6 bases). V was pared by 8 bases and J by 8 bases, with 15 bases between. The CDR3 spans 12 residues. In germline, CDR1 is MNHEY, CDR2 SVGEGT. CDR3 residues: CASAWDNRGYTF. DNA of the CDR3: TGTGCCAGCGCATGGGACAACCGGGGCTACACCTTC.

This clonotype was detected ten times or more. The J gene is TRBJ2-7, the V gene TRBV25-1, with 14 nucleotides matching TRBD2. The length of the CDR3 is 16 residues. Trimming took 2 bases from V and 5 from J; bases not matched to a gene: 5. Per germline, CDR1 MGHDK and CDR2 SYGVNS. CDR3: CASSEGGLAGDHEQYF. The CDR3 DNA sequence: TGTGCCAGCAGTGAAGGGGGACTAGCGGGAGATCACGAGCAGTACTTC.

The chain is built from TRBV18 and TRBJ2-3; 12 bases match TRBD1. Germline values: CDR1 KGHSH, CDR2 LQKENI. The CDR3 extends over 16 amino acids. J gave up 5 bases and V 3 bases, and 6 bases lay outside the gene matches. The CDR3 coding sequence is TGTGCCAGCTCACCCTTCGGGACAGGGGGCAAAGATACGCAGTATTTT. It is translated as CASSPFGTGGKDTQYF.

The chain uses TRBV4-2 and TRBJ2-3; 9 bases are shared with TRBD1. Germline values: CDR1 LGHNA, CDR2 YNFKEQ. Germline trimming cut 3 bases from V and 6 bases from J; bases unmatched to any gene: 16. CDR3 length: 18 amino acids. The CDR3 loop is CASSHSGQGMEGGDTQYF. For the CDR3, the DNA is TGTGCCAGCAGCCACTCCGGACAGGGGATGGAGGGAGGGGATACGCAGTATTTT.

This chain joins TRBV9 and TRBJ2-7; 8 bases line up with TRBD1. Germline CDR1 SGDLS, CDR2 YYNGEE. CDR3 size: 15 residues. V shed 0 bases, J shed 4 bases, and the junction held 6 bases outside the gene matches. The CDR3: CASSVGEDRAYEQYF. CDR3 nucleotides: TGTGCCAGCAGCGTAGGTGAGGACAGGGCTTACGAGCAGTACTTC.

Ten or more counts support this clonotype. V is TRBV7-2 and J is TRBJ2-5, with 8 bases identical to TRBD2. This CDR3 is built from 14 residues. The germline CDR1 and CDR2 sequences are SGHTA and FQGNSA. The V segment lost 5 bases and the J segment 10 bases; nucleotides outside the gene matches: 12. The CDR3 bases are TGTGCCAGCAGCGCTGACGGGACTAGTACGGGCCAGTACTTC. Protein sequence: CASSADGTSTGQYF.